These T cell receptor beta chains were read from a single sample in a study of CD8+ T cells in alopecia areata. The method was immunoSEQ multiplex PCR; TCRdb's version includes in-frame clones alone and lacks a portion of them. The table shows about 110,000 clones, with 58% occurring only once. The sample was NKG2D-low CD8+ T cells sorted from blood. The receptors originated from a human donor with alopecia areata. Both conserved end residues are part of each CDR3. D genes are given only for firm matches. Expanded clones get a size class; other rows say once, few or many, or leave the size out.

v_gene,d_gene,abundance,j_gene,CDR3nt,CDR3aa
TRBV28,-,-,TRBJ2-1,TGTGCCAGCGGGCTTTCTTCCGGGCTAGAGGGGGGTGAGCAGTTCTTC,CASGLSSGLEGGEQFF
TRBV10-3,-,-,TRBJ2-1,TGTGCCATCAGTGAGTCTGGGTATCATGAGCAGTTCTTC,CAISESGYHEQFF
TRBV9,-,-,TRBJ2-1,TGTGCCAGCAGCGTAATGTACAATGAGCAGTTCTTC,CASSVMYNEQFF
TRBV7-9,TRBD1,-,TRBJ2-7,TGTGCCAGCAGCCCGCCGGGACAGAACTACGAGCAGTACTTC,CASSPPGQNYEQYF
TRBV11-1,TRBD2,-,TRBJ2-5,TGTGCCAGCAGCTTAGCCGAAGGACTAGCGCCCGGGGAGACCCAGTACTTC,CASSLAEGLAPGETQYF
TRBV9,-,-,TRBJ2-1,TGTGCCAGCAGCGCCCGAGTAGGGTCAGGGAATGAGCAGTTCTTC,CASSARVGSGNEQFF
TRBV2,-,-,TRBJ2-3,TGTGCCAGCAGTGAAGCGATTAGGGATCCTAGCACAGATACGCAGTATTTT,CASSEAIRDPSTDTQYF
TRBV7-9,-,-,TRBJ1-1,TGTGCCAGCAGCTGGGGGGGGGCAGACACTGAAGCTTTCTTT,CASSWGGADTEAFF
TRBV28,-,-,TRBJ1-1,TGTGCCAGCAGCTTGAGTCGGAACACTGAAGCTTTCTTT,CASSLSRNTEAFF
TRBV7-2,-,-,TRBJ2-1,TGTGCCAGCAGCCTAAATAGGGATCATGAGCAGTTCTTC,CASSLNRDHEQFF
TRBV29-1,-,-,TRBJ2-2,TGCAGCGTTGGAAGCCCTAACACCGGGGAGCTGTTTTTT,CSVGSPNTGELFF
TRBV27,-,-,TRBJ1-1,TGTGCCAGCAGTTTATCACAGGAGGGAGGGACTGAAGCTTTCTTT,CASSLSQEGGTEAFF
TRBV4-1,-,-,TRBJ2-1,TGCGCCAGCAGCCAAGATCTCGGGCGCAATGAGCAGTTCTTC,CASSQDLGRNEQFF
TRBV28,-,few,TRBJ2-7,TGTGCCAGCAGTCCCGACCGGGACCCACATCGGGGTTACGAGCAGTACTTC,CASSPDRDPHRGYEQYF
TRBV28,TRBD2,-,TRBJ2-1,TGTGCCAGCAGTTTACCTCCCCCCCGGGTAAGCGGGACCTACAATGAGCAGTTCTTC,CASSLPPPRVSGTYNEQFF
TRBV9,TRBD2,-,TRBJ2-1,TGTGCCAGCAGCGTCGGGGGGGCAGGCTACAATGAGCAGTTCTTC,CASSVGGAGYNEQFF
TRBV7-8,TRBD2,few,TRBJ2-7,TGTGCCAGCAGCTTAGCTAGCGGGCCTTACGAGCAGTACTTC,CASSLASGPYEQYF
TRBV27,TRBD1,few,TRBJ2-1,TGTGCCAGCAGTTTATCGCGCAATCCCGGACAGGGGTTCTTC,CASSLSRNPGQGFF
TRBV29-1,-,few,TRBJ2-2,TGCAGCGTAGAGGAATCCCGGAACACCGGGGAGCTGTTTTTT,CSVEESRNTGELFF
TRBV28,TRBD2,-,TRBJ2-1,TGTGCCAGCAGTTTATCGGGACTAGCCGACAATGAGCAGTTCTTC,CASSLSGLADNEQFF
TRBV5-6,-,-,TRBJ1-1,TGTGCCAGCAGCGGCGGCCTAATGAACACTGAAGCTTTCTTT,CASSGGLMNTEAFF
TRBV30,-,-,TRBJ1-5,TGTGCCTGGAGTGAGGCCCACAACAATCAGCCCCAGCATTTT,CAWSEAHNNQPQHF
TRBV5-1,-,few,TRBJ2-1,TGCGCCAGCAGCCTAAGAGGGCCTAACCTTTACAATGAGCAGTTCTTC,CASSLRGPNLYNEQFF
TRBV29-1,-,few,TRBJ1-2,TGCAGCGTAGCACCCGGGGATGGCTACACCTTC,CSVAPGDGYTF